Sequencing of this T cell receptor (beta chain) was carried out in a study of blood T cell repertoires in COVID-19. Study summary: Acute and convalescent COVID-19 specimens originated in the United States, Italy and Spain. The cDNA or gDNA used as material had been derived from T cells, B-cell-depleted T cells, or PBMCs.

V was pared by 5 bases and J by 0 bases, with 7 bases of the junction left unmatched. This CDR3 is built from 17 residues. The germline CDR1 and CDR2 sequences are LNHDA and SQIVND (reference sequence). In the authors' methods: Quantification of nucleated cells was approximated via reference gene primer amplification. Data came from immunoSEQ multiplex PCR; TCRdb stores just in-frame clones and leaves some out. The DNA was the basis for D and trimming; V, J and clone size are from that table. Here the sample spans over 200,000 clones, about 87% being singletons. The receptor's source is a man between 60 and 70 years old who had recovered from COVID-19. The chain employs TRBV19 and TRBJ2-4, with 10 nucleotides matching TRBD1. The sequencing sample was made of peripheral blood. CDR3 sequence reads: CASSRFGTGVAKNIQYF. In nucleotides, the CDR3 is TGTGCCAGTAGTCGTTTTGGGACAGGGGTAGCCAAAAACATTCAGTACTTC.